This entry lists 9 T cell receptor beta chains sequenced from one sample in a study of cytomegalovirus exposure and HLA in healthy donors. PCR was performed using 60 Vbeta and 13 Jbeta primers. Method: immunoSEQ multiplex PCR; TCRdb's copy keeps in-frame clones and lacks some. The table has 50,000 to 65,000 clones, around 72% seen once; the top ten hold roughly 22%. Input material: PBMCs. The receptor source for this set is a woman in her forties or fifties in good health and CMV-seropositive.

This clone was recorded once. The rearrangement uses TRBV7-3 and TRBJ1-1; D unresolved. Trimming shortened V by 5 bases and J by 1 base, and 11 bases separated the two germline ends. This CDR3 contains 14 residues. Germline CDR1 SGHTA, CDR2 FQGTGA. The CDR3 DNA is TGTGCCAGCAGCGAAGGATCAGGGAACACTGAAGCTTTCTTT. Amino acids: CASSEGSGNTEAFF.

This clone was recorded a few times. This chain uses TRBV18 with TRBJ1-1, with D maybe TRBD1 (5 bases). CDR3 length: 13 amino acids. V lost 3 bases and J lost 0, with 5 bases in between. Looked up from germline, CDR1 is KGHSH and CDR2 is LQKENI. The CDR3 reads CASSPGLNTEAFF. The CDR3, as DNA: TGTGCCAGCTCACCGGGGCTGAACACTGAAGCTTTCTTT. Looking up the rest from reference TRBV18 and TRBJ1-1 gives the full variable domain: NAGVMQNPRHLVRRRGQEARLRCSPMKGHSHVYWYRQLPEEGLKFMVYLQKENIIDESGMPKERFSAEFPKEGPSILRIQQVVRGDSAAYFCASSPGLNTEAFFGQGTRLTVV.

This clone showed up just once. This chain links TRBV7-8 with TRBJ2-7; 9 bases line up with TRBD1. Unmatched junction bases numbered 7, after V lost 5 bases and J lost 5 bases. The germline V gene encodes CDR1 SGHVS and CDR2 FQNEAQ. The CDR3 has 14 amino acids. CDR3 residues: CASSPRQGVDEQYF. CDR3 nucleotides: TGTGCCAGCAGCCCACGACAGGGGGTCGACGAGCAGTACTTC.

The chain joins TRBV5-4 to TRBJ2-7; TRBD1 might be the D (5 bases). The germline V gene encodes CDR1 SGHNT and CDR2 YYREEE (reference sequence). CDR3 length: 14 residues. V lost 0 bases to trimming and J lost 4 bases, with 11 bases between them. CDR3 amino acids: CASSLATGSYEQYF. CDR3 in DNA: TGTGCCAGCAGCTTGGCCACAGGTTCATACGAGCAGTACTTC.

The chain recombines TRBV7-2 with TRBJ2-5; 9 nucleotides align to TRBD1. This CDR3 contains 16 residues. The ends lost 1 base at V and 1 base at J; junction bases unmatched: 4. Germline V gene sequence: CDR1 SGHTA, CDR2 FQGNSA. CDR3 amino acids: CASSLGQGGIQETQYF. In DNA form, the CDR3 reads TGTGCCAGCAGCTTAGGACAGGGGGGGATCCAAGAGACCCAGTACTTC.

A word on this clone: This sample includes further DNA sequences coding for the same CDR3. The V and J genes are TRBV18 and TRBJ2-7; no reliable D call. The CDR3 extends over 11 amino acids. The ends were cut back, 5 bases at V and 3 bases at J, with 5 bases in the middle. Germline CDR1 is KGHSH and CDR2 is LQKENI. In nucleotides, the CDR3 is TGTGCCAGCTCAGCTAGCTACGAGCAGTACTTC. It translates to CASSASYEQYF.

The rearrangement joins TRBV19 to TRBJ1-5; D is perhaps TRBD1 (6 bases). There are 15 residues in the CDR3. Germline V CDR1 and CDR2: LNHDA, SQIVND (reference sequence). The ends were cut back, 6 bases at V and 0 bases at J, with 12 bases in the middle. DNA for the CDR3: TGTGCCAGTAGCTCTCAGGGGTATAGCAATCAGCCCCAGCATTTT. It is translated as CASSSQGYSNQPQHF.

Here the CDR3 DNA reads TGTGCCAGCAGTTACGCTAGCGGGAACACCGGGGAGCTGTTTTTT. This encodes CASSYASGNTGELFF. The chain links TRBV6-6 to TRBJ2-2; 7 nucleotides line up with TRBD2. The CDR3 covers 15 residues. J was trimmed by 1 base and V by 2 bases; bases with no gene match: 1. The germline V gene has CDR1 MNHNY and CDR2 SVGAGI (reference sequence).

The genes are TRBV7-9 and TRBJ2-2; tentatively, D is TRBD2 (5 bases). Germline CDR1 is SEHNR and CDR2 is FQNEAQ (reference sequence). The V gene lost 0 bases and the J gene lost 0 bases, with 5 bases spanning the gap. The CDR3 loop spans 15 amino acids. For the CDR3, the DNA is TGTGCCAGCAGCTTAGCCGGGACGAACACCGGGGAGCTGTTTTTT. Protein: CASSLAGTNTGELFF.